The next 10 T cell receptor beta chains were all read from a single sample in a study of blood T cell repertoires in COVID-19. Some clones are missing from TCRdb's copy, which holds only in-frame ones; the method was immunoSEQ multiplex PCR. The data hold 350,000 to 450,000 clones, with roughly nine tenths observed a single time. What was sequenced was PBMCs or T cells enriched from blood (not recorded which). Source of these receptors: a woman in her 40s who had been exposed to COVID-19.

This chain links TRBV7-9 with TRBJ1-1; D call uncertain. The CDR3 length is 14 residues. V was pared by 4 bases and J by 1 base, with 10 bases between. The germline V gene encodes CDR1 SEHNR and CDR2 FQNEAQ (reference sequence). CDR3 loop: CASSSLAGNTEAFF. The CDR3 coding sequence is TGTGCCAGCAGCTCGCTCGCAGGGAACACTGAAGCTTTCTTT.

The genes are TRBV27 and TRBJ2-7; D is unclear. Germline-derived CDR1 and CDR2 are MNHEY and SMNVEV (reference sequence). The CDR3 runs to 12 residues. Between the trimmed V and J ends, which lost 5 bases and 2 bases, there was a span of 7 bases. The CDR3: CASSPGTYEQYF. The CDR3 region has the DNA TGTGCCAGCAGTCCCGGTACCTACGAGCAGTACTTC.

The V call is TRBV6-5, the J call TRBJ1-1; D remains ambiguous. Germline V gene data show CDR1 as MNHEY and CDR2 as SVGAGI. V was shortened by 6 bases and J by 1 base, with 9 bases between the two germline ends. The CDR3 has 13 residues. The CDR3 DNA reads as TGTGCCAGCAGCCGCGGGGAGAACACTGAAGCTTTCTTT. Residues: CASSRGENTEAFF.

J is TRBJ1-2 and V is TRBV7-9, with 11 bases lining up with TRBD1. The V gene's germline CDR1 is SEHNR and CDR2 FQNEAQ (reference sequence). CDR3 length: 18 amino acids. V lost 4 bases, J lost 1 base, and 11 bases stayed unmatched. CDR3 in amino acids: CASSSTGQGAGDNYGYTF. In DNA form, the CDR3 reads TGTGCCAGCAGCTCAACCGGACAGGGGGCCGGTGATAACTATGGCTACACCTTC.

The V call is TRBV11-3, the J call TRBJ2-7; TRBD2 matches 12 bases. CDR1 is SGHNT and CDR2 is YENEEA in the germline V gene. The trim removed 2 bases at V and 0 bases at J, leaving 8 bases unmatched. This CDR3 has 18 amino acids. The CDR3 reads CASSLTFRLAGDSYEQYF. The CDR3, as DNA: TGTGCCAGCAGCTTAACCTTCCGACTAGCGGGGGACTCCTACGAGCAGTACTTC.

The rearrangement links TRBV7-9 to TRBJ1-5, with 7 bases lining up with TRBD1. The CDR3 spans 17 residues. Germline V gene data show CDR1 as SEHNR and CDR2 as FQNEAQ (reference sequence). V lost 1 base, J lost 0 bases, and 6 bases stayed unmatched. Here the CDR3 reads CASSLGGGKDSNQPQHF. For the CDR3, the DNA is TGTGCCAGCAGCTTAGGAGGGGGCAAGGATAGCAATCAGCCCCAGCATTTT.

The gene calls are TRBV5-4 and TRBJ2-7; 14 nucleotides match TRBD2. CDR3 length equals 15 residues. The ends lost 4 bases at V and 3 bases at J; junction bases unmatched: 3. Looked up from germline, CDR1 is SGHNT and CDR2 is YYREEE (reference sequence). In DNA, the CDR3 is TGTGCCAGCAGCACGGGGACTAGCGGGAGCTACGAGCAGTACTTC. Translated: CASSTGTSGSYEQYF. The variable domain in full, with the rest retrieved from reference TRBV5-4 and TRBJ2-7, is ETGVTQSPTHLIKTRGQQVTLRCSSQSGHNTVSWYQQALGQGPQFIFQYYREEENGRGNFPPRFSGLQFPNYSSELNVNALELDDSALYLCASSTGTSGSYEQYFGPGTRLTVT.

The count of this clone is one. This chain joins TRBV3-1 (or the pseudogene TRBV3-2) and TRBJ1-2; D ambiguous. Trimming left V 2 bases short and J 2 bases short, with 3 bases between. This CDR3 spans 12 amino acids. Germline V CDR1 and CDR2: LGHDT, YNNKEL (reference sequence). This chain's CDR3 is CASSQPNYGYTF. The CDR3 DNA reads as TGTGCCAGCAGCCAACCGAACTATGGCTACACCTTC.

The chain links TRBV3-1 (or the pseudogene TRBV3-2) to TRBJ1-6, with D unclear. Looked up from germline, CDR1 is LGHDT and CDR2 is YNNKEL (reference sequence). The CDR3 loop spans 14 amino acids. Trimming took off 0 bases at V and 10 bases at J, with 10 bases between the two ends. The CDR3 DNA is TGTGCCAGCAGCCAAGACATGAGGCCGTCACCCCTCCACTTT. Protein: CASSQDMRPSPLHF.

DNA of the CDR3: TGTGCCAGCAGCGATCGGGACAGCTATGGCTACACCTTC. Translating gives CASSDRDSYGYTF. This chain links TRBV7-9 with TRBJ1-2, with TRBD1 matching 7 bases. Germline trimming cut 5 bases from V and 4 bases from J; bases unmatched to any gene: 4. The CDR3 totals 13 residues. Per the germline V gene, CDR1 is SEHNR and CDR2 is FQNEAQ (reference sequence).